This TCR beta chain is from a study of blood T cell repertoires in COVID-19. Study overall: The United States, Italy and Spain were the sources of the acute and convalescent COVID-19 samples. PBMCs, B-cell-depleted T cells, or T cells were the source of the cDNA or gDNA that made up the material.

The Seattle site enrolled patients during active infection and followed them longitudinally. Germline CDR1 reads LNHDA; CDR2 reads SQIVND (reference sequence). After removal of 5 bases from V and 5 bases from J, the junction contained 8 bases not matched to a gene. The length of the CDR3 is 15 residues. Original handling: Estimated nucleated cell counts came from reference gene primer amplification. Here immunoSEQ multiplex PCR was the method, and the copy in TCRdb shows in-frame clones only, minus some. V and J calls and clone size are given by that table; D and trimming were obtained from the DNA. The data contain about 180,000 clones, approximately 83% of them seen just once; the ten biggest clones take up around 6.3%.

The sequencing sample was made of peripheral blood. V usage is TRBV19 and J usage is TRBJ1-4; 7 positions agree with TRBD1. The receptor comes from a woman aged 40 to 55 with COVID-19, enrolled during active disease. In DNA form, the CDR3 reads TGTGCCAGTAGTTCCCCGGGACAGCTAAATGAAAAACTGTTTTTT. This gives the protein CASSSPGQLNEKLFF.